These 25 T cell receptor beta chains originate from one sample sequenced in a study of blood T cell repertoires in COVID-19. TCRdb's copy holds only in-frame clones and misses some; the assay was immunoSEQ multiplex PCR. The sample yields 350,000 to 450,000 clones, 80% to 90% seen once. Input material: PBMCs or T cells enriched from blood (not recorded which). Receptors originate from a man aged 25 to 40 who had recovered from COVID-19.

This chain joins TRBV20-1 and TRBJ1-6, with D uncertain. Trimming cost V 3 bases and J 5 bases, with 5 bases left between them. CDR1 is DFQATT, CDR2 SNEGSKA, per germline (reference sequence). This CDR3 comprises 12 residues. The CDR3: CSASADNSPLHF. The CDR3 nucleotides read TGCAGTGCTAGTGCTGATAATTCACCCCTCCACTTT.

The V and J genes are TRBV6-5 and TRBJ1-2, with 7 bases lining up with TRBD1. Germline CDR1 reads MNHEY; CDR2 reads SVGAGI. Trimming removed 8 bases from V and 5 bases from J; junction bases left unmatched: 11. The CDR3 totals 14 residues. The CDR3 coding sequence is TGTGCCAGCGGGCCGGGACAGACCCTGTATGGCTACACCTTC. Amino acid sequence: CASGPGQTLYGYTF.

The gene calls are TRBV6-1 and TRBJ1-2; 8 nucleotides align to TRBD1. This CDR3 contains 14 residues. Germline V CDR1 and CDR2: MNHNS, SASEGT. J was trimmed by 7 bases and V by 1 base; bases with no gene match: 5. CDR3 residues: CASSEETGAGGYTF. CDR3 bases: TGTGCCAGCAGTGAAGAGACAGGGGCGGGTGGCTACACCTTC.

This chain connects TRBV6-2 or TRBV6-3 to TRBJ1-1; D may be TRBD1 (6 bases). This CDR3 contains 14 residues. CDR1 and CDR2 (germline): MNHEY, SVGEGT. Trimming pared 6 bases from V and 11 bases from J, leaving 22 bases between. The chain's CDR3 is CASSSVPGHGQAFF. The CDR3 DNA is TGTGCCAGCAGCTCGGTCCCGGGACACGGGCAGGCTTTCTTT.

This clone was picked up a small number of times. The chain's CDR3 is CASSARGANTEAFF. The DNA of the CDR3 is TGTGCCAGCAGCGCCAGAGGAGCAAACACTGAAGCTTTCTTT. This chain links TRBV6-5 with TRBJ1-1; no clear D gene. The V end was cut by 6 bases, the J end by 2 bases, with 13 bases between. Germline CDR1 and CDR2: MNHEY and SVGAGI. This CDR3 is 14 amino acids long.

The V and J genes are TRBV3-1 (or the pseudogene TRBV3-2) and TRBJ1-5, with D uncertain. Between the trimmed V and J ends, which lost 4 bases and 7 bases, there was a span of 8 bases. The CDR3 consists of 12 residues. Per germline, CDR1 LGHDT and CDR2 YNNKEL (reference sequence). The CDR3 sequence: CASSLHGQPQHF. For the CDR3, the DNA is TGTGCCAGCAGCCTACACGGGCAGCCCCAGCATTTT.

The rearrangement links TRBV15 to TRBJ2-7; D is perhaps TRBD2 (5 bases). Per the germline V gene, CDR1 is LNHNV and CDR2 is YYDKDF (reference sequence). Deletions cut 0 bases from V and 7 bases from J, with 7 bases between. The CDR3 runs 12 residues. The CDR3 region has the DNA TGTGCCACCAGCAGAGATCGGGAAGAGCAGTACTTC. This sequence encodes CATSRDREEQYF.

This chain joins TRBV28 and TRBJ1-2; D unresolved. Trimming stripped 3 bases from V and 5 bases from J, with 7 bases between. The CDR3 extends over 12 amino acids. Germline-derived CDR1 and CDR2 are MDHEN and SYDVKM. The DNA for the CDR3 is TGTGCCAGCAGTTTGACAACGTATGGCTACACCTTC. Translating it yields CASSLTTYGYTF.

The chain combines TRBV13 with TRBJ2-7, with 12 bases identical to TRBD2. V lost 3 bases to trimming and J lost 2 bases; unmatched junction nucleotides: 5. Germline V CDR1 and CDR2: PRHDT, FYEKMQ (reference sequence). This CDR3 comprises 16 residues. For the CDR3, the DNA is TGTGCCAGCAGCTTCCTGGGACTAGCGGGCCCCTACGAGCAGTACTTC. Its protein product is CASSFLGLAGPYEQYF.

The chain uses TRBV18 and TRBJ2-7; the D gene is possibly TRBD1 (5 bases). This CDR3 comprises 13 residues. Looked up from germline, CDR1 is KGHSH and CDR2 is LQKENI. The V and J ends lost 4 bases and 3 bases respectively, with 10 bases between them. CDR3 bases: TGTGCCAGCTCACAGGGGTATCACTACGAGCAGTACTTC. Protein sequence: CASSQGYHYEQYF.

This clone turned up a few times. The chain joins TRBV10-2 to TRBJ1-4; a weak D match, TRBD1 (5 bases). There are 14 residues in the CDR3. The germline gives CDR1 WSHSY, CDR2 SAAADI. V gave up 5 bases and J gave up 6 bases, with 13 bases separating them. DNA for the CDR3: TGCGCCAGCAGTCGGTCAGGGAAGGATGAAAAACTGTTTTTT. Its protein product is CASSRSGKDEKLFF.

The chain carries TRBV4-1 and TRBJ2-1; D is possibly TRBD2 (6 bases). From germline, CDR1 is MGHRA and CDR2 YSYEKL. V dropped 3 bases and J dropped 15 bases, with 21 bases sitting between them. The CDR3 is made up of 14 amino acids. CDR3 nucleotides: TGCGCCAGCAGCCATCCTAAAGGGGAGGCGGTGCGGTTCTTC. It specifies CASSHPKGEAVRFF.

The chain recombines TRBV14 with TRBJ2-4; 9 bases agree with TRBD2. The CDR3 sequence is 19 residues long. V lost 0 bases and J lost 3; bases outside the gene matches: 12. Germline V gene data show CDR1 as SGHDN and CDR2 as FVKESK. Here the CDR3 reads CASSQERGPSGKGKNIQYF. The CDR3 DNA reads TGTGCCAGCAGCCAAGAGAGGGGCCCTAGCGGGAAGGGCAAAAACATTCAGTACTTC. Drawing the rest from reference TRBV14 and TRBJ2-4, the complete variable domain is EAGVTQFPSHSVIEKGQTVTLRCDPISGHDNLYWYRRVMGKEIKFLLHFVKESKQDESGMPNNRFLAERTGGTYSTLKVQPAELEDSGVYFCASSQERGPSGKGKNIQYFGAGTRLSVL.

The chain couples TRBV3-1 (or the pseudogene TRBV3-2) to TRBJ1-5; D gene unclear. From germline, CDR1 is LGHDT and CDR2 YNNKEL (reference sequence). The V end lost 1 base, the J end lost 6 bases, and 13 bases lay between the germline ends. The length of the CDR3 is 15 residues. DNA of the CDR3: TGTGCCAGCAGCCAAGCGTTCCAGGCAGGTCAGCCCCAGCATTTT. Its protein is CASSQAFQAGQPQHF.

This sequence joins TRBV5-1 and TRBJ2-5, with 9 bases identical to TRBD2. The CDR3 spans 15 residues. CDR1 is SGHRS, CDR2 YFSETQ, per germline. Trimming removed 3 bases from V and 5 bases from J; junction bases left unmatched: 8. The CDR3 DNA reads as TGCGCCAGCAGCTGGCCCGCGGGGGGGGATGAGACCCAGTACTTC. Translation: CASSWPAGGDETQYF.

V and J are TRBV28 and TRBJ1-5; no clear D gene. Germline CDR1 MDHEN, CDR2 SYDVKM. V lost 2 bases, J lost 5 bases, and 10 bases lay in between. The CDR3 runs 14 residues. CDR3 in amino acids: CASSLEAYHQPQHF. In DNA, the CDR3 is TGTGCCAGCAGTTTAGAAGCTTACCATCAGCCCCAGCATTTT. The full variable domain, rest sourced from reference TRBV28 and TRBJ1-5, is DVKVTQSSRYLVKRTGEKVFLECVQDMDHENMFWYRQDPGLGLRLIYFSYDVKMKEKGDIPEGYSVSREKKERFSLILESASTNQTSMYLCASSLEAYHQPQHFGDGTRLSIL.

V and J are TRBV27 and TRBJ2-1; 8 bases line up with TRBD2. Germline V gives CDR1 MNHEY, CDR2 SMNVEV (reference sequence). This CDR3 has 16 residues. Trimming at V came to 4 bases and at J to 0 bases, leaving 5 bases not matched to a gene. CDR3 protein: CASSSRSGGSYNEQFF. The DNA of the CDR3 is TGTGCCAGCAGTTCCCGAAGCGGGGGCTCCTACAATGAGCAGTTCTTC.

The rearrangement links TRBV7-9 to TRBJ1-4, with a possible D match to TRBD1 (5 bases). This CDR3 region has 13 residues. Germline CDR1 is SEHNR and CDR2 is FQNEAQ (reference sequence). V was trimmed by 5 bases and J by 8 bases, leaving 12 bases between them. CDR3 sequence: CASSLRVREKLFF. The CDR3 nucleotides read TGTGCCAGCAGCCTCAGGGTACGGGAAAAACTGTTTTTT. Drawing the rest from reference TRBV7-9 and TRBJ1-4, the complete variable domain is DTGVSQNPRHKITKRGQNVTFRCDPISEHNRLYWYRQTLGQGPEFLTYFQNEAQLEKSRLLSDRFSAERPKGSFSTLEIQRTEQGDSAMYLCASSLRVREKLFFGSGTQLSVL.

The chain recombines TRBV25-1 with TRBJ2-1, with no clear D. Germline-derived CDR1 and CDR2 are MGHDK and SYGVNS. The V gene lost 4 bases and the J gene lost 0 bases, with 7 bases spanning the gap. The CDR3 spans 14 residues. This chain's CDR3 is CASSGLSSYNEQFF. The CDR3 DNA reads TGTGCCAGCAGTGGACTGAGCTCCTACAATGAGCAGTTCTTC.

J is TRBJ2-3 and V is TRBV2, with D perhaps matching TRBD2 (6 bases). CDR3 size: 15 residues. The ends were cut back, 11 bases at V and 3 bases at J, with 21 bases in the middle. Germline values: CDR1 SNHLY, CDR2 FYNNEI. Here the CDR3 DNA reads TGTGCCTTATTAGGTCGGGGGAATGGGACAGATACGCAGTATTTT. Its protein product is CALLGRGNGTDTQYF.

The chain combines TRBV27 with TRBJ1-6; D gene unclear. V dropped 5 bases and J dropped 10 bases, with 15 bases sitting between them. Germline V gives CDR1 MNHEY, CDR2 SMNVEV (reference sequence). CDR3 length equals 14 residues. CDR3 bases: TGTGCCAGCAGTGCCAGGAAGGTTGGATCACCCCTCCACTTT. As protein: CASSARKVGSPLHF.

In this sample, this clone turned up once. The rearrangement uses TRBV3-1 (or the pseudogene TRBV3-2) and TRBJ2-3; D remains unclear. Germline lookup yields CDR1 LGHDT and CDR2 YNNKEL (reference sequence). The CDR3 extends over 13 amino acids. V lost 4 bases, J lost 0 bases, and 5 bases lay in between. CDR3 sequence reads: CASSLQSTDTQYF. The CDR3 nucleotides are TGTGCCAGCAGCCTCCAGAGCACAGATACGCAGTATTTT.

V and J are TRBV27 and TRBJ1-1; D perhaps matches TRBD1 (6 bases). This CDR3 is 15 amino acids long. Trimming cost V 5 bases and J 0 bases, with 13 bases left between them. Germline V gives CDR1 MNHEY, CDR2 SMNVEV (reference sequence). CDR3 DNA sequence: TGTGCCAGCAGTCTACAGGGCCCACTGAACACTGAAGCTTTCTTT. Residues: CASSLQGPLNTEAFF.

V usage is TRBV24-1 and J usage is TRBJ2-1; the D gene is possibly TRBD1 (5 bases). The CDR3 runs to 15 residues. Germline CDR1 and CDR2: KGHDR and SFDVKD. Trimming removed 5 bases at V and 0 bases at J, with 10 bases between. The CDR3 protein is CATSGATDSYNEQFF. CDR3 nucleotide sequence: TGTGCCACCAGTGGAGCGACAGACTCCTACAATGAGCAGTTCTTC.

The V call is TRBV5-5, the J call TRBJ1-6, with 8 bases matching TRBD1. V shed 0 bases, J shed 9 bases, and the junction held 8 bases outside the gene matches. The CDR3 spans 16 residues. CDR1 and CDR2 (germline): SGHKS, YYEKEE (reference sequence). The DNA for the CDR3 is TGTGCCAGCAGCTTGGGTTTTGGACAGGGACTTTCACCCCTCCACTTT. Protein: CASSLGFGQGLSPLHF.